This paragraph covers one T cell receptor (beta chain) sequence. The germline V gene has CDR1 SGHRS and CDR2 YFSETQ. CDR3 length: 13 residues. Trimming cost V 4 bases and J 1 base, with 8 bases left between them. Measured with immunoSEQ multiplex PCR; TCRdb has only the in-frame clones, and not every one. This sample has 190,000 or so clones, with about 82% found just once. Individuals drawn from 24 US areas were roughly 18 to 100 years old. Recovered Cohort 3 donors showed two negative PCRs, clearance, or symptom resolution. The data stem from a study of blood T cell repertoires in COVID-19. The overall study: Nucleic acid was either cDNA or gDNA, and it came from T cells, B-cell-depleted T cells, or PBMCs.

Input material: PBMCs or T cells enriched from blood (not recorded which). The chain recombines TRBV5-1 with TRBJ1-1; D is ambiguous. The source of this sequence is a woman aged 30 to 39 who had recovered from COVID-19. The CDR3 protein is CASSQDWNTEAFF. DNA for the CDR3: TGCGCCAGCAGCCAAGACTGGAACACTGAAGCTTTCTTT.